The next 30 T cell receptor beta chains were all read from a single sample in a study of CD8 T cells in Susac syndrome. About 0.5 to 1 ug RNA was reverse transcribed with random hexamers. One entry per CDR3 protein, called by TCRdb with MiXCR from the immunoSEQ multiplex PCR reads. The sample records about 190,000 distinct CDR3 sequences, approximately 95% being singletons. The sequencing input was CD8+ T cells from PBMCs. The receptors come from a human donor with Susac syndrome.

V and J are TRBV9 and TRBJ1-3; no firm D call. The CDR3 totals 14 residues. CDR1 and CDR2 (germline): SGDLS, YYNGEE. V was shortened by 0 bases and J by 0 bases, with 4 bases between the two germline ends. CDR3 sequence (DNA): TGTGCCAGCAGCGTAGCGAGCTCTGGAAACACCATATATTTT. This gives the protein CASSVASSGNTIYF.

V gene TRBV24-1 combines with J gene TRBJ2-1; 8 nucleotides line up with TRBD2. This CDR3 comprises 15 residues. CDR1 is KGHDR, CDR2 SFDVKD, per germline. After removal of 3 bases from V and 5 bases from J, the junction contained 5 bases not matched to a gene. The CDR3 sequence is CATSDSGSAHNEQFF. The DNA for the CDR3 is TGTGCCACCAGTGATAGCGGGAGTGCCCACAATGAGCAGTTCTTC.

The CDR3 loop is CAISEKVQETQYF. In DNA, the CDR3 is TGTGCCATCAGTGAGAAAGTCCAAGAGACCCAGTACTTC. The chain couples TRBV10-3 to TRBJ2-5; D is uncertain. Germline-derived CDR1 and CDR2 are ENHRY and SYGVKD. The CDR3 is 13 amino acids. With 2 bases removed from V and 1 base from J, the gap between germline ends came to 5 bases.

V usage is TRBV7-9 and J usage is TRBJ2-1; D possibly corresponds to TRBD2 (7 bases). V dropped 5 bases and J dropped 0 bases, with 14 bases sitting between them. The CDR3 is made up of 16 amino acids. Per germline, CDR1 SEHNR and CDR2 FQNEAQ (reference sequence). Written as DNA, the CDR3 is TGTGCCAGCAGCCCCCCTGCGGGGGCCTCCTACAATGAGCAGTTCTTC. Translation gives CASSPPAGASYNEQFF.

CDR3 nucleotide sequence: TGTGCCAGCGGGGATTTCGGCTACGAGCAGTACTTC. Its translation is CASGDFGYEQYF. The chain couples TRBV5-4 to TRBJ2-7, with no clear D. Trimming stripped 7 bases from V and 3 bases from J, with 11 bases between. The CDR3 covers 12 residues. Germline V gene sequence: CDR1 SGHNT, CDR2 YYREEE (reference sequence).

In DNA form, the CDR3 reads TGTGCCAGCAGCGACCTAGCGGGAGAAGATACGCAGTATTTT. Protein product: CASSDLAGEDTQYF. V and J are TRBV9 and TRBJ2-3; 10 bases agree with TRBD2. Germline V gives CDR1 SGDLS, CDR2 YYNGEE. This CDR3 contains 14 residues. V dropped 3 bases and J dropped 5; count of bases not matched to a gene: 3.

The J gene is TRBJ1-2, the V gene TRBV29-1; D ambiguous. Germline CDR1 and CDR2: SQVTM and ANQGSEA. This CDR3 spans 11 amino acids. The V gene lost 3 bases and the J gene lost 6 bases, with 8 bases spanning the gap. In nucleotides, the CDR3 is TGCAGCGTTGATCTAGTAAATGGCTACACCTTC. It yields the protein CSVDLVNGYTF.

The chain is built from TRBV9 and TRBJ1-1; D is undetermined. V lost 3 bases, J lost 1 base, and 10 bases lay in between. Looked up from germline, CDR1 is SGDLS and CDR2 is YYNGEE. The CDR3 has 14 amino acids. This CDR3 reads CASSASPANTEAFF. CDR3 DNA sequence: TGTGCCAGCAGCGCATCCCCAGCGAACACTGAAGCTTTCTTT.

This clonotype appeared once. V is TRBV7-9 and J is TRBJ2-7, with D possibly called TRBD1 or TRBD2 (5 bases each). The ends were cut back, 5 bases at V and 3 bases at J, with 17 bases in the middle. This CDR3 region has 15 residues. Per germline, CDR1 SEHNR and CDR2 FQNEAQ (reference sequence). The CDR3 here is CASSGIRDGYYEQYF. The CDR3 nucleotides are TGTGCCAGCAGCGGTATTCGGGACGGCTACTACGAGCAGTACTTC.

This chain links TRBV2 with TRBJ1-5, with no clear D. Trimming cost V 0 bases and J 0 bases, with 9 bases left between them. This CDR3 region has 16 residues. CDR1 and CDR2 from the germline V gene are SNHLY and FYNNEI. For the CDR3, the DNA is TGTGCCAGCAGTGAAGCGGTCGGGTATAGCAATCAGCCCCAGCATTTT. As protein: CASSEAVGYSNQPQHF.

This chain joins TRBV11-2 and TRBJ1-1; TRBD1 aligns across 8 bases. The CDR3 totals 16 residues. Trimming at V came to 5 bases and at J to 0 bases, leaving 8 bases not matched to a gene. Germline V CDR1 and CDR2: SGHAT, FQNNGV. CDR3 loop: CASSPMQGAMNTEAFF. DNA for the CDR3: TGTGCCAGCAGCCCTATGCAGGGGGCCATGAACACTGAAGCTTTCTTT.

This chain links TRBV27 with TRBJ2-5, with D possibly TRBD2 on 6 matching bases. V shed 5 bases and J shed 5 bases, with 21 bases lying between them. This CDR3 has 16 amino acids. Germline V gene sequence: CDR1 MNHEY, CDR2 SMNVEV (reference sequence). The CDR3 loop reads CASSPYLLGGDETQYF. For the CDR3, the DNA is TGTGCCAGCAGTCCCTACCTGCTAGGAGGGGACGAGACCCAGTACTTC.

The chain has TRBV5-1 and TRBJ2-3; D ambiguous. V was trimmed by 4 bases and J by 4 bases, leaving 19 bases between them. The CDR3 sequence is 16 residues long. Germline-derived CDR1 and CDR2 are SGHRS and YFSETQ. CDR3 nucleotide sequence: TGCGCCAGCAGCAGGACCCAGACCCCGGGCTCAGATACGCAGTATTTT. This gives the protein CASSRTQTPGSDTQYF.

This clonotype was seen a single time. The rearrangement joins TRBV5-1 to TRBJ1-4; perhaps TRBD1 as D (5 bases). Trimming stripped 5 bases from V and 2 bases from J, with 19 bases between. There are 17 residues in the CDR3. Germline-derived CDR1 and CDR2 are SGHRS and YFSETQ. The DNA for the CDR3 is TGCGCCAGCAGAAGGGGAGATTTTGTCAGCACTAATGAAAAACTGTTTTTT. Its translation: CASRRGDFVSTNEKLFF. The full variable domain, completed using reference TRBV5-1 and TRBJ1-4, is KAGVTQTPRYLIKTRGQQVTLSCSPISGHRSVSWYQQTPGQGLQFLFEYFSETQRNKGNFPGRFSGRQFSNSRSEMNVSTLELGDSALYLCASRRGDFVSTNEKLFFGSGTQLSVL.

The J gene is TRBJ1-5, the V gene TRBV19, with TRBD1 matching over 7 bases. J gave up 3 bases and V 7 bases, and 6 bases lay outside the gene matches. Germline CDR1 LNHDA, CDR2 SQIVND (reference sequence). The CDR3 contains 14 residues. CDR3 loop: CASIGTDFNQPQHF. In DNA form, the CDR3 reads TGTGCCAGTATCGGGACAGATTTCAATCAGCCCCAGCATTTT.

V and J are TRBV2 and TRBJ1-2; D is unresolved. Deletions cut 5 bases from V and 0 bases from J, with 10 bases between. This CDR3 spans 14 amino acids. Per germline, CDR1 SNHLY and CDR2 FYNNEI. The CDR3 protein is CASSPDGPNYGYTF. The CDR3 nucleotides read TGTGCCAGCAGTCCGGATGGACCTAACTATGGCTACACCTTC.

The chain links TRBV4-1 to TRBJ2-1, with 12 positions matching TRBD2. Germline assignment: CDR1 MGHRA and CDR2 YSYEKL. V gave up 1 base and J gave up 10 bases; unmatched junction bases: 8. The length of the CDR3 is 16 residues. Here the CDR3 reads CASSQAWTSGIKEQFF. Written as DNA, the CDR3 is TGCGCCAGCAGCCAAGCGTGGACTAGCGGGATAAAAGAGCAGTTCTTC.

The chain combines TRBV4-1 with TRBJ2-7, with a possible D match to TRBD2 (5 bases). The CDR3 is 16 residues long. V lost 3 bases and J 2 bases, leaving 17 bases between the germline ends. Germline V gene sequence: CDR1 MGHRA, CDR2 YSYEKL. Here the CDR3 reads CASSQEDDLSPYEQYF. The CDR3 DNA sequence: TGCGCCAGCAGCCAGGAGGATGATTTGAGCCCCTACGAGCAGTACTTC.

The CDR3 sequence: CASSTSGGGTDTQYF. The DNA for the CDR3 is TGTGCCAGCAGCACTAGCGGGGGGGGCACAGATACGCAGTATTTT. This rearrangement joins TRBV9 to TRBJ2-3; 13 nucleotides align to TRBD2. The CDR3 extends over 15 amino acids. The V gene end was trimmed by 4 bases and the J gene end by 1 base; junction bases not matched to a gene: 0. Germline V gene data show CDR1 as SGDLS and CDR2 as YYNGEE.

The gene calls are TRBV15 and TRBJ1-4, with D possibly TRBD1 on 5 matching bases. The CDR3 loop spans 15 amino acids. The ends were cut back, 5 bases at V and 1 base at J, with 11 bases in the middle. Germline assignment: CDR1 LNHNV and CDR2 YYDKDF (reference sequence). The CDR3 region is CATSPGGVTNEKLFF. The CDR3 DNA is TGTGCCACCAGCCCCGGGGGAGTAACTAATGAAAAACTGTTTTTT.

The J gene is TRBJ2-2, the V gene TRBV25-1, with D tentatively TRBD1 or TRBD2 (6 bases each). Germline assignment: CDR1 MGHDK and CDR2 SYGVNS. V shed 3 bases and J shed 2 bases, with 16 bases lying between them. The CDR3 sequence is 17 residues long. The CDR3: CASSDRVPGANTGELFF. The CDR3 DNA is TGTGCCAGCAGTGATCGAGTTCCGGGGGCTAACACCGGGGAGCTGTTTTTT.

The sample holds one count of this clonotype. The chain employs TRBV15 and TRBJ1-5; unclear D gene. Germline-derived CDR1 and CDR2 are LNHNV and YYDKDF (reference sequence). This CDR3 has 13 amino acids. V was shortened by 0 bases and J by 6 bases, with 6 bases between the two germline ends. The CDR3 loop is CATSRDRSQPQHF. CDR3 nucleotides: TGTGCCACCAGCAGAGATCGGAGTCAGCCCCAGCATTTT.

This chain uses TRBV6-1 with TRBJ2-1; 9 nucleotides agree with TRBD2. J was trimmed by 6 bases and V by 4 bases; bases with no gene match: 10. Germline assignment: CDR1 MNHNS and CDR2 SASEGT. The CDR3 extends over 16 amino acids. This CDR3 reads CASSVPIGGRANEQFF. The CDR3 region has the DNA TGTGCCAGCAGTGTCCCTATAGGCGGGAGGGCCAATGAGCAGTTCTTC.

The chain has TRBV19 and TRBJ1-1; 11 nucleotides line up with TRBD1. V lost 8 bases to trimming and J lost 1 base; unmatched junction nucleotides: 3. Germline V gene data show CDR1 as LNHDA and CDR2 as SQIVND (reference sequence). The CDR3 consists of 14 residues. As DNA, the CDR3 is TGTGCCAGTTGGGGGACAGGGGGGAACACTGAAGCTTTCTTT. Its protein is CASWGTGGNTEAFF.

The V call is TRBV3-1, the J call TRBJ2-5; possible D gene TRBD1, 6 bases. CDR1 is LGHDT and CDR2 is YNNKEL in the germline V gene (reference sequence). V was pared by 4 bases and J by 4 bases, with 7 bases between. The CDR3 loop spans 12 amino acids. The CDR3 spells CASSPDRETQYF. The CDR3 DNA reads as TGTGCCAGCAGCCCGGACAGAGAGACCCAGTACTTC.

Only one count was recorded for this clonotype. The V gene is TRBV30, the J gene TRBJ1-2, with D possibly being TRBD1 (6 bases). Germline CDR1 reads GTSNPN; CDR2 reads SVGIG (reference sequence). Trimming shortened V by 1 base and J by 3 bases, and 18 bases separated the two germline ends. There are 16 residues in the CDR3. The CDR3 nucleotides are TGTGCCTGGAGTGCTTTAGGGGGGTATGGGGACTATGGCTACACCTTC. This codes for CAWSALGGYGDYGYTF.

The chain combines TRBV11-2 with TRBJ1-1, with D unclear. The CDR3 is 14 amino acids. With 6 bases removed from V and 0 bases from J, the gap between germline ends came to 11 bases. Looked up from germline, CDR1 is SGHAT and CDR2 is FQNNGV. CDR3 sequence (DNA): TGTGCCAGCAGAAAGTTATCTATGAACACTGAAGCTTTCTTT. Translated, it gives CASRKLSMNTEAFF.

CDR3 nucleotides: TGTGCCAGCAGCAAAGAGACAGGGTCCTACGAGCAGTACTTC. Its translation: CASSKETGSYEQYF. The J gene is TRBJ2-7, the V gene TRBV9; TRBD1 agrees at 7 bases. V trimming: 4 bases; J trimming: 1 base; junction bases outside the gene matches: 5. This CDR3 contains 14 residues. Germline loops: CDR1 SGDLS, CDR2 YYNGEE.

The J gene is TRBJ2-5, the V gene TRBV5-6; 10 bases map to TRBD2. With 4 bases clipped from V and 0 bases from J, the junction kept 15 bases outside the gene matches. Germline V gives CDR1 SGHDT, CDR2 YYEEEE. The CDR3 loop spans 19 amino acids. The CDR3 loop reads CASSHLLAGGLADQETQYF. As DNA, the CDR3 is TGTGCCAGCAGCCACCTACTAGCGGGCGGACTAGCGGACCAAGAGACCCAGTACTTC.

The chain employs TRBV13 and TRBJ2-2, with TRBD1 matching 7 bases. The CDR3 has 15 amino acids. After removal of 4 bases from V and 3 bases from J, the junction contained 5 bases not matched to a gene. Germline V gene sequence: CDR1 PRHDT, CDR2 FYEKMQ (reference sequence). The CDR3 spells CASSSRDSYTGELFF. The DNA for the CDR3 is TGTGCCAGCAGCTCAAGGGACAGCTACACCGGGGAGCTGTTTTTT.